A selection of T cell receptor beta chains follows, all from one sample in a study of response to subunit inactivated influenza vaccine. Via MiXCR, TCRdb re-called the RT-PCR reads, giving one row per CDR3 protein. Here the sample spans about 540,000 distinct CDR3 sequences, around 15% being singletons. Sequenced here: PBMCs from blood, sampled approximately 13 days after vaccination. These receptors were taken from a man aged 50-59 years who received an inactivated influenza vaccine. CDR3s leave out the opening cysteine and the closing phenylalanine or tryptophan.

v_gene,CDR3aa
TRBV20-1,SARGLFSGNTIY
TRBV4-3,ASSQESSFSYNEQF
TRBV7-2,ASSKRTLRANTGELF
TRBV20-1,SAHGQEGFYEQY
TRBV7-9,ASLVGKGPNTGELF
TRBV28,ASRGSFGELF
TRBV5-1,ASSPRLGSGEQF
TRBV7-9,ASSLQYGPYEQY
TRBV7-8,ASSTRAQGGYT
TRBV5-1,ASSLKSRVIGETQY
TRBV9,ASAPSGLEDEKLF
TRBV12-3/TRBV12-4,ASSFQTAGTGELF
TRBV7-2,ASSPGQTAEQY
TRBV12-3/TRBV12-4,ASRSGQGLSGANVLT
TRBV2,ASSKGGETQY
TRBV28,ASSLNMRELQETQY
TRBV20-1,SASRDRDRQKTQY
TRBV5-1,ASSLGGQNTGELF
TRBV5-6,ASSLRGGGSETQY
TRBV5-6,ASSSRGRGTLSGNTIY
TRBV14,ASSRSTGLAVSSSYNEQF
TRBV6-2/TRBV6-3,ASSSRGASNYGYT
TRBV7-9,ASSKGQGNTEAF